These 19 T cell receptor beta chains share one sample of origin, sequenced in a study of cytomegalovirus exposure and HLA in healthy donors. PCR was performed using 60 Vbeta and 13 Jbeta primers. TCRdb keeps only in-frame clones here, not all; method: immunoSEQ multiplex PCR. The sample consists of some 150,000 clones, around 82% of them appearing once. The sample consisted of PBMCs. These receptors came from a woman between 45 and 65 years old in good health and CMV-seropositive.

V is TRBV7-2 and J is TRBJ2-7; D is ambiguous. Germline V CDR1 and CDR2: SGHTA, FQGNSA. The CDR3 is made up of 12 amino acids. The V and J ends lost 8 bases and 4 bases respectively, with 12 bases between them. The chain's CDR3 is CASGPFPYEQYF. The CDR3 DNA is TGTGCCAGCGGCCCCTTCCCTTACGAGCAGTACTTC.

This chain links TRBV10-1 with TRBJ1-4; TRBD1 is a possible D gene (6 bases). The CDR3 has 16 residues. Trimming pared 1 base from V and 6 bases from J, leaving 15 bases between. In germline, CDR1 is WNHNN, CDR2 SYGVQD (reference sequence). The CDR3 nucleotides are TGCGCCAGCAGTGAGTTTTGGTGGGGGCACGATGAAAAACTGTTTTTT. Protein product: CASSEFWWGHDEKLFF.

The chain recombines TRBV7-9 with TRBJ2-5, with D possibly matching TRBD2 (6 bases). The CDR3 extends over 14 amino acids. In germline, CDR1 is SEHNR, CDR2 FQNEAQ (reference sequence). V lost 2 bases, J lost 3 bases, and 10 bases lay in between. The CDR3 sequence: CASSLTSPEETQYF. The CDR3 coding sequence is TGTGCCAGCAGCTTAACTAGCCCTGAAGAGACCCAGTACTTC.

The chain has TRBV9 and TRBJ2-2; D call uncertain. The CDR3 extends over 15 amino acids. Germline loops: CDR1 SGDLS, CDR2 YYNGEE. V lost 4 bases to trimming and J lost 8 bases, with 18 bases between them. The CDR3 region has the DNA TGTGCCAGCAGCTCCCGATCACCAGGTGTGGGGGAGCTGTTTTTT. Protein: CASSSRSPGVGELFF.

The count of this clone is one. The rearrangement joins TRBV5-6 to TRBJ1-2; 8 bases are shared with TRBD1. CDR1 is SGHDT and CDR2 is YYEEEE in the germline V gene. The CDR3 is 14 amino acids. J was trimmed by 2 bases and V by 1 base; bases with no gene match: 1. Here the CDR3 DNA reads TGTGCCAGCAGCTTGTACAGGGGGAACTATGGCTACACCTTC. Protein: CASSLYRGNYGYTF.

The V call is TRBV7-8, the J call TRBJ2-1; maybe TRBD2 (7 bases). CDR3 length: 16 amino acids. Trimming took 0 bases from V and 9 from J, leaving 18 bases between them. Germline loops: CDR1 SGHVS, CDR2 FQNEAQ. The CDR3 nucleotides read TGTGCCAGCAGCTTAGCGAAGAGGGGGGGCCTGGGTGAGCAGTTCTTC. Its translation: CASSLAKRGGLGEQFF.

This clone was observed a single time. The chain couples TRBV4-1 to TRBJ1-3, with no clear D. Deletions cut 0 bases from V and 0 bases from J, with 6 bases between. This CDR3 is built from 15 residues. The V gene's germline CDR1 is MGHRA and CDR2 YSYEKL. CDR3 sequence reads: CASSQEEHSGNTIYF. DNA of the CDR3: TGCGCCAGCAGCCAAGAGGAGCACTCTGGAAACACCATATATTTT.

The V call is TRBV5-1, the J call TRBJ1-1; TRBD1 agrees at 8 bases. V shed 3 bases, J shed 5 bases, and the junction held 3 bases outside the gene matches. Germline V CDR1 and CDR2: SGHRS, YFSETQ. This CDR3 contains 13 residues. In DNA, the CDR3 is TGCGCCAGCAGCTCGCAGGGGGCAACTGAAGCTTTCTTT. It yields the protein CASSSQGATEAFF.

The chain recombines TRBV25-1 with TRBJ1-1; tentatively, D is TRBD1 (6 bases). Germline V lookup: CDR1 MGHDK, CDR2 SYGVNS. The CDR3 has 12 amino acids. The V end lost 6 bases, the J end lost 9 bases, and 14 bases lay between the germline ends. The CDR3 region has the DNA TGTGCCAGCAGGCCAGGGGAGGGACAAGCTTTCTTT. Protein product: CASRPGEGQAFF. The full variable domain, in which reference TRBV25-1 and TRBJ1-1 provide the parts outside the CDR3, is EADIYQTPRYLVIGTGKKITLECSQTMGHDKMYWYQQDPGMELHLIHYSYGVNSTEKGDLSSESTVSRIRTEHFPLTLESARPSHTSQYLCASRPGEGQAFFGQGTRLTVV.

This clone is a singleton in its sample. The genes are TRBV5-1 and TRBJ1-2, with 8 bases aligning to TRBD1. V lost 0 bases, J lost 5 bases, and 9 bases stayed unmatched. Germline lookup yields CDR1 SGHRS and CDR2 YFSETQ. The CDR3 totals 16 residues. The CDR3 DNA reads TGCGCCAGCAGCTTGGCGCCGGGACAGGAAGCTTATGGCTACACCTTC. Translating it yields CASSLAPGQEAYGYTF. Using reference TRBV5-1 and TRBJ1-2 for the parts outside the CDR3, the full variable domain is KAGVTQTPRYLIKTRGQQVTLSCSPISGHRSVSWYQQTPGQGLQFLFEYFSETQRNKGNFPGRFSGRQFSNSRSEMNVSTLELGDSALYLCASSLAPGQEAYGYTFGSGTRLTVV.

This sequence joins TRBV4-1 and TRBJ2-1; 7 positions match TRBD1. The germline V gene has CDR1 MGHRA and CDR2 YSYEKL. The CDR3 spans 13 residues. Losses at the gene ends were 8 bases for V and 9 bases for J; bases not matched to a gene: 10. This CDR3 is CASREQGSVEQFF. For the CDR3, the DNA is TGCGCCAGCCGCGAACAGGGGTCTGTTGAGCAGTTCTTC.

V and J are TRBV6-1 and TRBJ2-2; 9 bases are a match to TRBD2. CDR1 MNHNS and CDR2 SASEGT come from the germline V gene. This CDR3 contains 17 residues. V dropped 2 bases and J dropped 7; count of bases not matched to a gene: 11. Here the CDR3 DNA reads TGTGCCAGCAGTGAATTCGCGGGGGGGCGTCAAGTCGGGGAGCTGTTTTTT. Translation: CASSEFAGGRQVGELFF.

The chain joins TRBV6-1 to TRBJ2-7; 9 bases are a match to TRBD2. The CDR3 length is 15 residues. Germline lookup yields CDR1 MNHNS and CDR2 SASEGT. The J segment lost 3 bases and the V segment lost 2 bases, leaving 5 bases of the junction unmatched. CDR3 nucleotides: TGTGCCAGCAGTGAATGGGAAGCGGGGGGCTACGAGCAGTACTTC. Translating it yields CASSEWEAGGYEQYF.

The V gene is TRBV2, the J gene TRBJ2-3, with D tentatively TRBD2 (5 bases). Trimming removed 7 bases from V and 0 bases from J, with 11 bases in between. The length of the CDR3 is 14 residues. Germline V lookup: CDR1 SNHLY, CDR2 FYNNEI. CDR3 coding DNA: TGTGCCAGCATGGTGGGAGCGAGCACAGATACGCAGTATTTT. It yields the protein CASMVGASTDTQYF. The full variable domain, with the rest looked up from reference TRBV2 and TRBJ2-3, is EPEVTQTPSHQVTQMGQEVILRCVPISNHLYFYWYRQILGQKVEFLVSFYNNEISEKSEIFDDQFSVERPDGSNFTLKIRSTKLEDSAMYFCASMVGASTDTQYFGPGTRLTVL.

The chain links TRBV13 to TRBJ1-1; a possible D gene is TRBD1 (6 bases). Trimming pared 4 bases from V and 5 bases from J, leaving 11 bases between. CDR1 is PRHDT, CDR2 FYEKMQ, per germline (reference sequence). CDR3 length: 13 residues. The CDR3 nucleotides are TGTGCCAGCAGCTACAGGGTGTGGACTGAAGCTTTCTTT. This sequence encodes CASSYRVWTEAFF.

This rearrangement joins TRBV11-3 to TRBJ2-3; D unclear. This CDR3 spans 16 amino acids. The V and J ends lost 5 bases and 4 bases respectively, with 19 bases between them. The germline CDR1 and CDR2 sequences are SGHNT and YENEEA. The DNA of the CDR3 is TGTGCCAGCAGCCCCGGCGACACCGGCCCGGCAGATACGCAGTATTTT. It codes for CASSPGDTGPADTQYF.

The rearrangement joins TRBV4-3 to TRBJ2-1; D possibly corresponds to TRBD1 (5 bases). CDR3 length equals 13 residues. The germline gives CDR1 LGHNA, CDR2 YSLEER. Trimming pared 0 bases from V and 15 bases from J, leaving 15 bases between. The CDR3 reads CASSQDRRQSGFF. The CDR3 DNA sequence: TGCGCCAGCAGCCAAGATAGGAGACAGAGTGGGTTCTTC.

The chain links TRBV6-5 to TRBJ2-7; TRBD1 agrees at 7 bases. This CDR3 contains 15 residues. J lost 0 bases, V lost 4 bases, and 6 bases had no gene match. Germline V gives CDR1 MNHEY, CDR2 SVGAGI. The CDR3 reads CASSSQGKSSYEQYF. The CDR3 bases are TGTGCCAGCAGTTCACAGGGGAAAAGCTCCTACGAGCAGTACTTC.

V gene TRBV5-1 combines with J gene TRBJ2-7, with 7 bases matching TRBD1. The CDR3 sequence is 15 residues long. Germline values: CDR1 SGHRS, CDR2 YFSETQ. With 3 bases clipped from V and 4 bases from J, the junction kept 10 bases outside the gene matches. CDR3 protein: CASSSGQATIYEQYF. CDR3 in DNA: TGCGCCAGCAGCTCCGGACAGGCGACCATTTACGAGCAGTACTTC.